This T cell receptor beta chain was captured in a study of cytomegalovirus exposure and HLA in healthy donors (dated by TCRdb to 2016 to 2017). For the study in its entirety: In an earlier analysis of approximately 640 of the donors, around 290 Gb of sequence data and 95 million to 130 million unique TCR beta sequences from some 170 million T cells were reported. Approximately 310 gigabases of sequencing data and around 85 million unique TCR sequences made up an early release that covered under 750 HLA-typed donors. Of the roughly 420 genotyped donors, more than 75% were placed in the genetic ancestry cluster associated with self-reported Caucasian donors. The study aimed to test whether cataloging public T cell receptors could reveal signatures of past pathogen exposure. The T cell repertoires of 666 subjects were profiled by immunosequencing and related to cytomegalovirus serostatus. Along with the approximately 700-subject first cohort, a separate validation cohort of about 110 different subjects was used. High-throughput TCR immunosequencing, statistical association of individual TCRs with disease status, and machine learning were combined to predict cytomegalovirus infection status. In a later analysis, previously published TCR beta repertoires from several hundred donors were re-analyzed and high-resolution HLA genotyping was added so that TCR occurrence patterns could be studied. Rather than using new phenotypic data, the later analysis identified candidate immune exposures from TCR beta sequences and from how often those sequences occurred across donors. To decide whether each TCR beta V gene segment behaved as functional or pseudogenic, an earlier analysis of some 580 of the donors relied on high-throughput TCR beta sequencing. Donor age, sex, ethnicity and CMV serostatus were collected together with the repertoire data. A later genetic analysis took genome-wide SNP genotypes for about 55% of the 666 donors and used that subset as a discovery cohort. Every repertoire in the discovery cohort had been generated on one and the same sequencing platform. HLA typing covered class I and class II loci at four-digit resolution. Typing coverage differed by locus: A, B, C, DRB1 and DQB1 were typed in about 620-630 donors, DQA1 in about 550, DPA1 in over 600, and DPB1 in just under 490. Because of strong linkage in the cohort, roughly five DR-DQ haplotypes were treated as single units for association and clustering. Among some 410 genotyped donors of the cohort, an average of approximately 220,000 unique TCR beta nucleotide sequences was sequenced per donor, of which roughly 18% were non-productive.

The library was built by means of the immunoSEQ multiplex PCR assay. For the multiplex PCR, a mixture combining 60 forward primers for TCR Vbeta segments and 13 reverse primers for TCR Jbeta segments was used. Amplification of the CDR3 region of rearranged TCR beta genes was performed with a multiplex PCR assay on genomic DNA. The Illumina HiSeq System was used to sequence the amplified TCR beta libraries as 87-base-pair reads. In the paper's pipeline: A later analysis counted about 80 million unique TCR beta chains across the 550 to 750 repertoires, and 10 million to 12 million of these chains were shared by at least two donors. To remove PCR and sequencing errors, raw reads were error-corrected and collapsed into unique sequences using a nearest-neighbor algorithm that merged closely related sequences. CDR3 sequences were aligned to IMGT reference sequences to assign V, D and J gene segments. For a sequence to be retained, a match of at least six nucleotides was required to both a V gene segment and a J gene segment. Rearrangements were classified as productive when the CDR3 lacked stop codons and remained in frame with V and J, and all other rearrangements were classified as non-productive. CDR3 was defined according to IMGT convention as the region running from the second conserved V-encoded cysteine to the conserved J-encoded phenylalanine. The earlier analysis of about 610 of the donors excluded sequences that lacked an unambiguous match to a single V gene segment. In an earlier analysis of almost 600 of the donors, a V segment was called functional when productive rearrangements were above 56.7%, and segregating when the standard deviation between donors exceeded 5%. To diagnose cytomegalovirus status from the catalog of TCR beta chain sequences, a statistical classification framework was built. A later analysis assigned V and J genes by comparing TCR nucleotide sequences with IMGT/GENE-DB human TR gene sequences. In a later analysis, CDR3 sequences and most-parsimonious VDJ recombination scenarios were assigned using the TCRdist pipeline. In a later analysis, each TCR beta chain was defined by its CDR3 amino acid sequence together with its V-gene family, and reads without a unique V-gene family were excluded. A later analysis removed 500 to 600 highly shared, low-generation-probability nucleotide sequences to deal with suspected cross-contamination and a sequencing artifact. For each public chain, a later analysis derived a clonal expansion index from normalized ranks of inferred template counts within each repertoire. In a later analysis, generation probabilities were computed using a VDJ recombination model fitted to out-of-frame rearrangements, and the results were checked against IGoR. Hypergeometric tests were used in a later analysis to score TCR-TCR, TCR-HLA and TCR-CMV co-occurrence, with a repertoire-size bias correction applied to the TCR pairs. In a later analysis, false discovery rates were estimated by permuting HLA or CMV assignments 20 times. In a later analysis, co-occurring TCRs were grouped using DBSCAN, and TCRdist sequence similarity was added for clustering within HLA-allele-positive subsets. For co-occurrence clustering, repertoires with fewer than 30,000 or more than 120,000 public chains were excluded, along with roughly 5 repertoires with anomalous nucleotide sharing. TCRdb retrieved this table from immuneACCESS and kept in-frame rearrangements only. Not all clones are present; in checked studies, unresolved V genes account for under half, and no reason is known for the remainder. Clone size and the V and J calls come from that table; the DNA yielded D and trimming. Recorded for this sample are 150,000 to 250,000 clones; around 79% of them occurred a single time. The top ten clones comprise 1.5% of the sample.

This clone was detected only a few times. Its antigen remains undetermined. Base qualities are missing; no much larger clone stands one base away. Summary of the overall study and its limitations: Because counts were too low, 15 to 20 rarely observed V segments, including chromosome 9 orphons, were left out of the earlier analysis of some 600 of the donors. A cluster of highly shared sequence variants was judged likely to represent a technical artifact of the sequencing pipeline. Because HLA typing was missing for some donors at each locus, association tests included only the typed subset. Compared with the approximately 700-donor mean, donors in an Asian-associated ancestry cluster had fewer N-insertions in productive TCRs, according to a later genetic analysis. In a later analysis, HLA-associated TCR beta chains showed more clonal expansion and lower generation probabilities than non-associated chains that were equally common. In a later analysis, 16,951 TCR beta sequences were associated with specific HLA alleles at a false discovery rate of 0.05. Several of the top co-occurrence clusters appeared to be linked to parvovirus B19, influenza, CMV and Epstein-Barr virus, according to a later analysis. The classifier was reported to diagnose cytomegalovirus status with high specificity and sensitivity in both the original cohort and the validation cohort. The authors suggested that the approach could potentially be extended to other disease states and immunological phenotypes. A further reported finding was that TCR beta sequences accurately predicted the HLA-A and HLA-B alleles for most subjects in the first cohort. In vitro tests confirmed that three of the cytomegalovirus-associated TCR beta chains recognize cytomegalovirus antigens. V-gene and J-gene trimming of TCR beta chains was associated with a missense DCLRE1C variant in a later genetic analysis, and the association was replicated in an independent cohort. In this cohort, only TCR beta chains were sequenced, and detectable features were limited by the absence of alpha or paired-chain data. For the cohort, immune exposure information was limited to CMV serostatus. Most TCR sequences were observed very rarely across donors, whereas some public TCRs were present in many individuals. Linkage disequilibrium might explain the correlated functional status among segregating V segments, but an unknown experimental factor could not be ruled out. Broadly in line with IMGT annotations, most TCR beta V segments showed up in productive rearrangements about 87% or about 30% of the time in an earlier analysis of a few hundred of the donors. In the study, roughly 160 TCR beta chains were listed as associated with cytomegalovirus. Because the 87-base-pair reads could not distinguish some IMGT-functional V segments, including TRBV6-2 and TRBV6-3, those segments were excluded. In a later analysis, TCR association rates were found to vary across HLA loci, with the most associated TCRs seen for DRB1 alleles and the fewest for HLA-C alleles. Sequencing depth was assumed to be roughly uniform across donors in the presence/absence analyses, though that assumption may not hold. Most CMV-associated TCR beta chains appeared to be HLA-restricted in a later analysis, and the HLA associations seemed to be driven largely by CMV exposure. Assigning TCR associations to individual alleles was difficult when HLA alleles, especially DR and DQ, strongly co-occurred.

V and J are truncated by 2 bases and 6 bases respectively, leaving an intervening sequence of 14 bases. The CDR3 holds 14 amino acids from the cysteine to the phenylalanine. The CDR3 DNA has 42 bases and is translated from base 1. Per the germline V gene, MNHNS is the CDR1 and SASEGT is the CDR2. The cohort was made up of hundreds of healthy bone marrow donors. All cohort members were sampled while nominally healthy, although unrecorded immune exposures were likely present. The donor tested CMV seropositive and was one of the 289 seropositive cohort members. A peripheral blood sample was collected from each donor, and TCR beta sequencing was performed on peripheral blood mononuclear cells. The Qiagen DNeasy Blood Extraction Kit was used to extract genomic DNA from the blood cell samples.

The sequence came from a girl aged 5 to 17 in good health and CMV-seropositive. Sequencing was done on a sample of PBMCs. This chain is built from TRBV6-1 and TRBJ2-7; the D gene cannot be named for sure. The DNA sequence follows: TGTGCCAGCAGTGAACTCTTGGAAGCAGGCGAGCAGTACTTC. This yields the protein CASSELLEAGEQYF.